This entry is about one TCR beta chain. As yet, its antigen is unknown. A much bigger clone sits one base away, suggesting this may be a read error. This entry belongs to a study of T cells in Graves' hyperthyroidism and ophthalmopathy. Whole-study findings and limits: Blood also contained most expanded thyroid clonotypes above 0.001.

From germline, CDR1 is KGHDR and CDR2 SFDVKD. The CDR3 is made up of 16 amino acids. RNA transcripts yielded amplified TCR beta CDR3 regions. HTBI primers were used for first-round RT-PCR of the TCR CDR3. TCRdb independently ran MiXCR on the multiplex PCR reads; one entry per CDR3 protein. Found here are roughly 99,000 distinct CDR3 sequences, more than 15% of them singletons; the top ten hold about 44%. This chain uses TRBV24-1 with TRBJ2-5, with TRBD1 matching 8 bases. The receptor was isolated from a woman aged 45-60 years with Graves' hyperthyroidism. Sequenced: blood. The CDR3 spells CAASDFGTGPEETQYF. CDR3 coding DNA: TGTGCCGCCAGTGACTTTGGGACAGGACCAGAAGAGACCCAGTACTTC.